Described below is a single TCR beta chain sequence and its context. What antigen it recognizes has not been identified. No clone much larger than this one lies a single base away; base qualities are absent. The data belong to a study of T cell repertoires in cytomegalovirus infection (dated by TCRdb to about 2019). Regarding the complete study: The HLA type of each donor mattered for the analysis, because public TCR beta signatures pointed to carriage of CMV infection along with the matching HLA type. The research as a whole found: Carriers of CMV infection plus the relevant HLA type were discriminated by the cumulative frequency of public TCR beta family members in the study cohort and in an independent roughly 400-donor cohort. The ex vivo response was dominated by HLA-C-restricted CMV-specific TCR beta clonotypes, and the single most frequent clonotype in two of eight donors was supplied by these HLA-C-restricted clonotypes.

Sequencer: Illumina HiSeq 1500. Using fastp at Q25 and MiXCR, TCRdb reprocessed the public reads and kept productive beta chains. When rows share a CDR3 protein, they turn into one entry using the most common DNA and genes. The sample table holds some 680,000 distinct CDR3 sequences, of which roughly 36% were seen once. The top ten constitute more than 2.5% of the sample. The CDR3 spans 17 residues, from the cysteine through the phenylalanine. The read is trimmed to its CDR3 DNA, 51 bases read in frame from base 1. V ends up 1 base short and J 1 base short, with an unmatched junction base count of 4. Taken from the germline V gene, the CDR1 and CDR2 loops are MGHDK and SYGVNS.

This clonotype originated in a human donor in good health (CMV status not recorded). Some clones in this sample may be carry-over from other donors' samples. Recombination joined TRBV25-1 with TRBJ1-3; 10 bases in between match TRBD1. Sequencing input: PBMCs. Read as DNA, the sequence is TGTGCCAGCAGTGAATTCCGGACAGGGGGATCTGGAAACACCATATATTTT. This translates into CASSEFRTGGSGNTIYF.